This is a list of T cell receptor beta chains from one sample in a study of cytomegalovirus exposure and HLA in healthy donors. TCRdb keeps only in-frame clones here, not all; method: immunoSEQ multiplex PCR. The sample has tens of thousands of clones, 76% seen once; the top ten hold roughly 1.3%. The sample comprised PBMCs. These receptors all come from a male donor in good health and CMV-seronegative. The CDR3 runs from the conserved cysteine through the conserved F or W. The D gene is left open where the match is weak. Size tells how often a clone was seen (once, few, many) or the class of an expanded clone, and some rows leave it out.

d_call j_call v_call clone_size cdr3_aa cdr3_nt
- TRBJ1-1 TRBV5-4 - CASSSQLGNTEAFF TGTGCCAGCAGCTCACAGTTAGGTAACACTGAAGCTTTCTTT
- TRBJ2-7 TRBV5-1 - CASSFTGSSYEQYF TGCGCCAGCAGCTTTACAGGGAGCTCCTACGAGCAGTACTTC
- TRBJ1-4 TRBV7-9 - CASSDSLEETNEKLFF TGTGCCAGCAGCGACTCCCTGGAGGAAACTAATGAAAAACTGTTTTTT
- TRBJ2-1 TRBV6-5 - CASSPLSGNEQFF TGTGCCAGCAGTCCGTTGTCAGGCAATGAGCAGTTCTTC
- TRBJ1-1 TRBV6-1 - CASSVTIRSNTEAFF TGTGCCAGCAGTGTTACAATCAGGTCGAACACTGAAGCTTTCTTT
- TRBJ1-5 TRBV20-1 - CSADGEQPQHF TGCAGTGCTGATGGGGAGCAGCCCCAGCATTTT
- TRBJ1-6 TRBV6-6 - CASSYSQGAYNSPLHF TGTGCCAGCAGTTACTCGCAAGGGGCATATAATTCACCCCTCCACTTT
TRBD2 TRBJ2-7 TRBV5-1 once CASSWTSGGEQYF TGCGCCAGCAGCTGGACTAGCGGGGGCGAGCAGTACTTC
- TRBJ2-1 TRBV28 - CASSYDRNEQFF TGTGCCAGCAGTTACGACAGAAATGAGCAGTTCTTC
- TRBJ1-2 TRBV4-3 - CASSLGRIIANYGYTF TGCGCCAGCAGCCTGGGCAGGATTATAGCTAACTATGGCTACACCTTC
- TRBJ2-7 TRBV27 - CASSLGHVSYEQYF TGTGCCAGCAGTCTGGGACACGTCTCCTACGAGCAGTACTTC
- TRBJ1-5 TRBV18 - CASSPELASNQPQHF TGTGCCAGCTCACCAGAACTCGCTAGCAATCAGCCCCAGCATTTT
TRBD2 TRBJ2-3 TRBV9 - CASSRLAGGDTDTQYF TGTGCCAGCAGCCGATTAGCGGGGGGGGACACAGATACGCAGTATTTT
TRBD1 TRBJ2-1 TRBV10-1 - CASRLGQGALQVF TGCGCCAGCAGGCTGGGACAGGGGGCCCTGCAGGTCTTC
- TRBJ2-7 TRBV15 - CATSRDLGGSYEQYF TGTGCCACCAGCAGAGACCTGGGGGGATCCTACGAGCAGTACTTC
- TRBJ2-3 TRBV6-5 - CASSRTHRETDTQYF TGTGCCAGCAGCCGGACTCACAGGGAAACAGATACGCAGTATTTT
- TRBJ2-7 TRBV7-2 - CASSHLRLSRVLQHYEQYF TGTGCCAGCAGCCACCTGCGGTTGTCGCGGGTGCTCCAACACTACGAGCAGTACTTC
- TRBJ2-1 TRBV27 - CASNPRGVGSALSLEQFF TGTGCCAGCAACCCCAGGGGGGTCGGTTCGGCCCTTTCCCTTGAGCAGTTCTTC
TRBD1 TRBJ1-2 TRBV7-2 - CASSSSGGYGYTF TGTGCCAGCAGCTCTTCAGGGGGCTATGGCTACACCTTC
- TRBJ2-1 TRBV28 - CASGRAPANEQFF TGTGCCAGCGGCAGGGCCCCGGCTAATGAGCAGTTCTTC
TRBD1 TRBJ1-1 TRBV10-3 - CAIRFGQGPFGEAFF TGTGCCATCAGATTCGGACAGGGACCCTTTGGTGAAGCTTTCTTT
TRBD1 TRBJ2-2 TRBV15 - CATSRVGTGNGELFF TGTGCCACCAGCAGAGTTGGGACAGGGAACGGGGAGCTGTTTTTT
- TRBJ1-5 TRBV5-6 - CASSLAGGAEVQPQHF TGTGCCAGCAGCTTGGCCGGGGGGGCTGAGGTGCAGCCCCAGCATTTT
TRBD1 TRBJ2-1 TRBV28 - CASSRTGDLYNEQFF TGTGCCAGCAGTCGGACAGGGGACCTCTACAATGAGCAGTTCTTC
- TRBJ1-1 TRBV28 - CASSLWSRPGGNTEAFF TGTGCCAGCAGTTTATGGTCCCGACCGGGAGGGAACACTGAAGCTTTCTTT
- TRBJ1-5 TRBV7-2 - CASSLVADISNQPQHF TGTGCCAGCAGCTTAGTGGCAGACATCAGCAATCAGCCCCAGCATTTT
- TRBJ1-2 TRBV23-1 - CASSQAPGYYGYTF TGCGCCAGCAGTCAAGCGCCAGGGTACTATGGCTACACCTTC
- TRBJ1-3 TRBV27 - CASSPKVYRVGGNTIYF TGTGCCAGCAGTCCCAAGGTATACAGGGTCGGTGGAAACACCATATATTTT
TRBD1 TRBJ1-4 TRBV7-6 - CASSSSGQGREKLFF TGTGCCAGCAGCTCGTCGGGACAGGGCAGGGAAAAACTGTTTTTT
TRBD1 TRBJ2-3 TRBV18 - CASSSTGESTDTQYF TGTGCCAGCTCATCGACAGGGGAGAGCACAGATACGCAGTATTTT
TRBD2 TRBJ2-7 TRBV9 - CASSGIAGGLGLSEQYF TGTGCCAGCAGCGGAATAGCGGGGGGTCTAGGACTTTCCGAGCAGTACTTC
- TRBJ2-5 TRBV7-2 - CASSSTGRVETQYF TGTGCCAGCAGCTCCACAGGGAGGGTTGAGACCCAGTACTTC
- TRBJ2-3 TRBV5-1 - CASSDADRTDTQYF TGCGCCAGCAGCGATGCGGACAGAACAGATACGCAGTATTTT
TRBD1 TRBJ2-5 TRBV28 - CASSSGTVQETQYF TGTGCCAGCAGTTCCGGGACAGTACAAGAGACCCAGTACTTC
- TRBJ1-5 TRBV5-6 - CASSLSAGGDQPQHF TGTGCCAGCAGCTTGTCAGCTGGGGGGGATCAGCCCCAGCATTTT
- TRBJ1-1 TRBV19 - CASSLSVGGLNTEAFF TGTGCCAGTAGTCTATCCGTAGGAGGGCTGAACACTGAAGCTTTCTTT
TRBD1 TRBJ1-5 TRBV6-5 few CASSYDRGNQPQHF TGTGCCAGCAGTTACGACAGGGGTAATCAGCCCCAGCATTTT
- TRBJ1-5 TRBV5-5 - CASSLQASNQPQHF TGTGCCAGCAGCTTACAGGCCAGTAATCAGCCCCAGCATTTT
- TRBJ1-1 TRBV4-3 - CASSQDVGTLLGNTEAFF TGCGCCAGCAGCCAAGATGTCGGGACTCTCCTGGGGAACACTGAAGCTTTCTTT
- TRBJ1-3 TRBV19 - CASSTGNSGNTIYF TGTGCCAGTAGTACGGGGAATTCTGGAAACACCATATATTTT
- TRBJ1-1 TRBV19 - CASSINGGPNTEAFF TGTGCCAGTAGTATTAATGGGGGCCCGAACACTGAAGCTTTCTTT
TRBD1 TRBJ2-3 TRBV5-1 - CASSLGGQGGTDTQYF TGCGCCAGCAGCTTGGGGGGACAGGGAGGCACAGATACGCAGTATTTT
TRBD1 TRBJ2-5 TRBV7-9 - CASSGGQGLTETQYF TGTGCCAGCAGCGGAGGACAGGGGCTTACAGAGACCCAGTACTTC
TRBD1 TRBJ1-2 TRBV29-1 few CSVGGDSSLYGYTF TGCAGCGTTGGAGGGGACAGTTCCCTATATGGCTACACCTTC
- TRBJ1-1 TRBV5-8 - CASSLPGRSTEAFF TGTGCCAGCAGCTTGCCGGGGAGGAGCACTGAAGCTTTCTTT
TRBD2 TRBJ2-7 TRBV7-2 - CASSLEPAGGTYEQYF TGTGCCAGCAGCTTAGAGCCAGCGGGGGGGACCTACGAGCAGTACTTC
TRBD1 TRBJ1-5 TRBV6-1 - CASSEGKVDRGNF TGTGCCAGCAGTGAAGGGAAGGTGGACAGGGGGAATTTT
- TRBJ1-1 TRBV7-2 - CASSLQGLNTEAFF TGTGCCAGCAGCTTGCAGGGTTTGAACACTGAAGCTTTCTTT
- TRBJ1-2 TRBV7-9 - CASSYALRGYTF TGTGCCAGCAGCTACGCCCTGAGGGGCTACACCTTC